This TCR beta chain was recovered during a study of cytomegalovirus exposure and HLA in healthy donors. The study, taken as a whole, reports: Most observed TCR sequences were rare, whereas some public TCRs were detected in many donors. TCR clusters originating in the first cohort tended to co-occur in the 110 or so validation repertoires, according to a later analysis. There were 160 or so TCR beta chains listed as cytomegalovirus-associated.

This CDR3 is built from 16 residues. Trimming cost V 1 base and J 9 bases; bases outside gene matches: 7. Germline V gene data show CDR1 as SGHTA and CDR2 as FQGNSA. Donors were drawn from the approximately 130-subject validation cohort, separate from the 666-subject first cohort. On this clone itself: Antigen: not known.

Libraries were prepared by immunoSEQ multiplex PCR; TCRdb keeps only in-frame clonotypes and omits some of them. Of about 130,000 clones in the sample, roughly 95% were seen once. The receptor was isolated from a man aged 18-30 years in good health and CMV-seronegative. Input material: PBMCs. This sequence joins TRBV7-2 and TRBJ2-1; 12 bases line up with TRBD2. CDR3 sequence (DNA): TGTGCCAGCAGCTTAGAGCTAGCGGGAGGGCGAGGTGAGCAGTTCTTC. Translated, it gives CASSLELAGGRGEQFF.